These 13 T cell receptor beta chains were all obtained from the same sample, sequenced in a study of cytomegalovirus exposure and HLA in healthy donors (dated by TCRdb to the late 2010s). The library came from the immunoSEQ multiplex PCR assay. The multiplex PCR relied on a mix of 60 forward primers for TCR Vbeta segments and 13 reverse primers for TCR Jbeta segments. TCRdb re-hosts the immuneACCESS table, in-frame sequences only. Its copies lack some clones; in the studies checked, an unresolved V gene accounts for under half of them, and the cause for the rest is not known. This sample comprises 130,000 to 150,000 clones, approximately 79% of them detected only once. The ten largest clones add up to just under 1% of the sample. The sequencing input was PBMCs. These receptors were obtained from a man aged 18-30 years in good health and CMV-seronegative.

The sample holds one count of this clone. The chain carries TRBV6-1 and TRBJ1-4; D gene unclear. CDR1 and CDR2 from the germline V gene are MNHNS and SASEGT. Trimming left V 6 bases short and J 8 bases short, with 13 bases between. The CDR3 runs to 13 residues. CDR3 residues: CASRRDLREKLFF. CDR3 nucleotides: TGTGCCAGCAGGAGGGATCTTCGGGAAAAACTGTTTTTT.

Only one count was recorded for this clone. The J gene is TRBJ1-5, the V gene TRBV15; TRBD1 matches 9 bases. CDR3 length: 16 amino acids. Per the germline V gene, CDR1 is LNHNV and CDR2 is YYDKDF (reference sequence). Trimming at V came to 3 bases and at J to 7 bases, leaving 10 bases not matched to a gene. The CDR3 here is CATSSFSGTGRQPQHF. The CDR3 nucleotides read TGTGCCACCAGCAGTTTCTCCGGGACAGGGAGGCAGCCCCAGCATTTT.

The chain joins TRBV6-5 to TRBJ2-7; D remains ambiguous. V gave up 6 bases and J gave up 1 base, with 16 bases separating them. The CDR3 loop spans 15 amino acids. CDR1 and CDR2 (germline): MNHEY, SVGAGI. The CDR3 DNA is TGTGCCAGCAGGGAAACAGAGCTCCTTTCCTACGAGCAGTACTTC. Translated: CASRETELLSYEQYF.

This clone was counted once. The chain combines TRBV10-3 with TRBJ2-7, with D possibly matching TRBD1 (5 bases). This CDR3 is 14 amino acids long. Germline lookup yields CDR1 ENHRY and CDR2 SYGVKD. The V gene lost 6 bases and the J gene lost 1 base, with 13 bases spanning the gap. The CDR3 DNA is TGTGCCATCAGAGGGGAACCGCCGTCCTACGAGCAGTACTTC. Translated, it gives CAIRGEPPSYEQYF.

This chain connects TRBV13 to TRBJ2-3, with D possibly matching TRBD1 (6 bases). V was clipped by 3 bases and J by 0 bases, with 10 bases between them. The CDR3 totals 15 residues. Germline V gene sequence: CDR1 PRHDT, CDR2 FYEKMQ (reference sequence). CDR3 sequence (DNA): TGTGCCAGCAGCTTCAGGGGAGCTAGCACAGATACGCAGTATTTT. It specifies CASSFRGASTDTQYF. Supplemented by reference TRBV13 and TRBJ2-3, the full variable domain reads AAGVIQSPRHLIKEKRETATLKCYPIPRHDTVYWYQQGPGQDPQFLISFYEKMQSDKGSIPDRFSAQQFSDYHSELNMSSLELGDSALYFCASSFRGASTDTQYFGPGTRLTVL.

This clone showed up just a few times. The rearrangement joins TRBV16 to TRBJ1-1; weak D call: TRBD1 (5 bases). V gave up 0 bases and J gave up 6 bases, with 17 bases separating them. From germline, CDR1 is KGHSY and CDR2 FQNENV. The CDR3 has 16 residues. Written as DNA, the CDR3 is TGTGCCAGCAGCCAATCTCGAGGGGACGGGAGGTCTGAAGCTTTCTTT. Its translation: CASSQSRGDGRSEAFF. Drawing the rest from reference TRBV16 and TRBJ1-1, the complete variable domain is GEEVAQTPKHLVRGEGQKAKLYCAPIKGHSYVFWYQQVLKNEFKFLISFQNENVFDETGMPKERFSAKCLPNSPCSLEIQATKLEDSAVYFCASSQSRGDGRSEAFFGQGTRLTVV.

The chain has TRBV21-1 and TRBJ2-7; the D call TRBD1 from the table was never checked on the DNA. TRBV21-1 is an annotated pseudogene. The CDR3 spans 19 residues. CDR3 loop: CASSKAVNRDFPLCYEQYF. The DNA for the CDR3 is TGTGCCAGCAGCAAAGCGGTCAACAGGGATTTCCCCCTTTGCTACGAGCAGTACTTC.

CDR3 protein: CASSSYTDTQYF. CDR3 in DNA: TGTGCCAGCAGTTCCTACACAGATACGCAGTATTTT. The chain has TRBV27 and TRBJ2-3; D unclear. CDR1 is MNHEY and CDR2 is SMNVEV in the germline V gene (reference sequence). The CDR3 length is 12 residues. The germline V and J ends were trimmed by 4 bases and 2 bases, with 4 bases remaining between them.

The chain has TRBV7-2 and TRBJ1-3; tentative D call: TRBD1 (6 bases). CDR3 length: 15 residues. Germline V gene data show CDR1 as SGHTA and CDR2 as FQGNSA. With 1 base removed from V and 0 bases from J, the gap between germline ends came to 7 bases. This chain's CDR3 is CASSLVTGSGNTIYF. In nucleotides, the CDR3 is TGTGCCAGCAGCTTAGTGACAGGCTCTGGAAACACCATATATTTT.

This clone has more than one count but fewer than ten. The chain uses TRBV7-2 and TRBJ2-7; 7 bases line up with TRBD2. Germline CDR1 is SGHTA and CDR2 is FQGNSA. V was pared by 0 bases and J by 6 bases, with 11 bases of the junction left unmatched. CDR3 length: 16 amino acids. CDR3 DNA: TGTGCCAGCAGCTTAGCGGGGGGGACCTCTCCGGGCGAGCAGTACTTC. It encodes CASSLAGGTSPGEQYF.

The J gene is TRBJ1-2, the V gene TRBV7-8; 8 positions agree with TRBD1. CDR3 length: 15 amino acids. Germline-derived CDR1 and CDR2 are SGHVS and FQNEAQ. V lost 3 bases and J lost 0; bases outside the gene matches: 3. CDR3 DNA: TGTGCCAGCAGCTTTAACAGGGGGTCTAACTATGGCTACACCTTC. It encodes CASSFNRGSNYGYTF.

The DNA of the CDR3 is TGCGCCAGCAGCTACCACAGGGTTAGTTTGGACACTGAAGCTTTCTTT. This translates into CASSYHRVSLDTEAFF. The chain carries TRBV4-3 and TRBJ1-1; maybe TRBD1 (6 bases). The CDR3 spans 16 residues. V was pared by 5 bases and J by 3 bases, with 19 bases between. Germline CDR1 is LGHNA and CDR2 is YSLEER.

In its sample, this clone was seen a few times. The rearrangement links TRBV18 to TRBJ1-3, with D perhaps matching TRBD1 (5 bases). Trimming cost V 8 bases and J 0 bases, with 11 bases left between them. The germline gives CDR1 KGHSH, CDR2 LQKENI. CDR3 length equals 14 residues. In nucleotides, the CDR3 is TGTGCCAGCCTGGGACTTTACTCTGGAAACACCATATATTTT. It translates to CASLGLYSGNTIYF.